This TCR beta chain was documented in a study of identical twins. Findings of the study overall: The study based its conclusions on cross-sectional statistical analysis and did not follow the same donors. Twin pairs had excess sharing that was weaker in beta out-of-frame sequences. Memory repertoires showed no such pattern, whereas abundant cord blood beta clonotypes carried fewer insertions.

Unique molecular identifiers were present on cDNA, and template switching added a universal primer site. MiXCR, run by TCRdb on the 5' RACE reads, gives a single entry per CDR3 protein. The sample lists some 1,700,000 distinct CDR3 sequences, around 29% occurring once. A few counts support this clonotype. The antigen is undetermined. CDR1 is MDHEN, CDR2 SYDVKM, per germline. J gave up 3 bases and V 6 bases, and 12 bases lay outside the gene matches. The CDR3 is 17 amino acids. The rearrangement joins TRBV28 to TRBJ2-3, with TRBD2 identical over 10 bases. The sample was cord blood. The receptor was derived from a newborn girl in good health. The CDR3 sequence is CASSAPGLAQQTDTQYF. CDR3 nucleotide sequence: TGTGCCAGCAGCGCACCGGGACTAGCGCAACAGACAGATACGCAGTATTTT.